This T cell receptor (beta chain) was sequenced for a study of T cells in Graves' hyperthyroidism and ophthalmopathy. At the level of the study: The blood sample was taken at first diagnosis, before treatment began.

The sample holds many counts of this clonotype. Its antigen is not known. Amplification of TCR beta CDR3 regions used RNA as the template. The primer set for the first-round RT-PCR of the TCR CDR3 was HTBI. TCRdb fed the multiplex PCR reads into MiXCR, producing one record per CDR3 protein. The sample gives 250,000 or so distinct CDR3 sequences, 14% to 15% of which show up once; less than 15% is in the top ten. The CDR3 spans 16 residues. Germline assignment: CDR1 MDHEN and CDR2 SYDVKM. V shed 9 bases and J shed 4 bases, with 19 bases lying between them. Study-wide findings and caveats: Separating ophthalmopathy from stable hyperthyroidism was achieved by a 13 V-J model. Also found in blood were most expanded thyroid clonotypes above 0.001.

V and J are TRBV28 and TRBJ2-6, with D maybe TRBD2 (5 bases). This TCR was recovered from a middle-aged woman with Graves' hyperthyroidism that later progressed to Graves' ophthalmopathy. Material for sequencing was blood. CDR3 sequence: CASKEGLLPGANVLTF. In DNA, the CDR3 is TGTGCCAGTAAAGAAGGACTCCTGCCCGGGGCCAACGTCCTGACTTTC. Complete variable domain (other parts from reference TRBV28 and TRBJ2-6): DVKVTQSSRYLVKRTGEKVFLECVQDMDHENMFWYRQDPGLGLRLIYFSYDVKMKEKGDIPEGYSVSREKKERFSLILESASTNQTSMYLCASKEGLLPGANVLTFGAGSRLTVL.